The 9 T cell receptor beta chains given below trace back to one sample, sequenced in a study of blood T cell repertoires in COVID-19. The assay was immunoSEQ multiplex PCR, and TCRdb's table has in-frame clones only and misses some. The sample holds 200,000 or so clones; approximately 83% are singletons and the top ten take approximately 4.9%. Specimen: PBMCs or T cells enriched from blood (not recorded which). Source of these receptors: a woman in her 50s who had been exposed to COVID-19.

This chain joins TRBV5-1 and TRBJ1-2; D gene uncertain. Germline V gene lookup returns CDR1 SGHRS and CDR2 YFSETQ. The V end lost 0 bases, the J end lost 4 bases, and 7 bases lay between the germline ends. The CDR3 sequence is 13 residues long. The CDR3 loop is CASSLGGRYGYTF. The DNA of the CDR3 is TGCGCCAGCAGCTTGGGAGGCCGCTATGGCTACACCTTC.

CDR3 sequence: CASSLEATGNTEAFF. The DNA of the CDR3 is TGTGCCAGCAGCTTAGAAGCGACGGGGAACACTGAAGCTTTCTTT. V and J are TRBV7-8 and TRBJ1-1; D remains unclear. Germline loops: CDR1 SGHVS, CDR2 FQNEAQ. The CDR3 covers 15 residues. Deletions cut 1 base from V and 1 base from J, with 10 bases between. The variable domain in full, with the rest retrieved from reference TRBV7-8 and TRBJ1-1, is GAGVSQSPRYKVAKRGQDVALRCDPISGHVSLFWYQQALGQGPEFLTYFQNEAQLDKSGLPSDRFFAERPEGSVSTLKIQRTQQEDSAVYLCASSLEATGNTEAFFGQGTRLTVV.

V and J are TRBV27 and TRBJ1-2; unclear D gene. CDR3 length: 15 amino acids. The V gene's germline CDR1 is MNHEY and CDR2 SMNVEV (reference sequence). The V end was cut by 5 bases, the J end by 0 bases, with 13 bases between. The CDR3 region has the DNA TGTGCCAGCAGTCAAGGCGGCCGTCCTAACTATGGCTACACCTTC. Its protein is CASSQGGRPNYGYTF.

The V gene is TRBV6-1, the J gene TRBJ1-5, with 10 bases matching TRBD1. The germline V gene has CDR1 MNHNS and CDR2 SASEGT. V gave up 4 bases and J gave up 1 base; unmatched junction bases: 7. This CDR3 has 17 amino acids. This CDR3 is CASSGRTGGLSNQPQHF. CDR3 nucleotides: TGTGCCAGCAGTGGGCGGACAGGGGGGTTGAGCAATCAGCCCCAGCATTTT.

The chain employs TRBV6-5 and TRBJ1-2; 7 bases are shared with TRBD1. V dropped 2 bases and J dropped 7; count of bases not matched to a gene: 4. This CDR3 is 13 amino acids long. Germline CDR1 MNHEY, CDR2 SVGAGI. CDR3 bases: TGTGCCAGCAGTTACCCTGGACAGGTTGGCTACACCTTC. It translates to CASSYPGQVGYTF.

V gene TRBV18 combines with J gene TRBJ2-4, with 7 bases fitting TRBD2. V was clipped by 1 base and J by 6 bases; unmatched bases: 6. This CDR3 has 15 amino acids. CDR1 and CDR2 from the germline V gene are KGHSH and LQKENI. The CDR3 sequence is CASSPLAGDGNIQYF. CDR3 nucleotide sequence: TGTGCCAGCTCACCACTCGCGGGGGACGGAAACATTCAGTACTTC. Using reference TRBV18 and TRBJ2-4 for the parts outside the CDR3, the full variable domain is NAGVMQNPRHLVRRRGQEARLRCSPMKGHSHVYWYRQLPEEGLKFMVYLQKENIIDESGMPKERFSAEFPKEGPSILRIQQVVRGDSAAYFCASSPLAGDGNIQYFGAGTRLSVL.

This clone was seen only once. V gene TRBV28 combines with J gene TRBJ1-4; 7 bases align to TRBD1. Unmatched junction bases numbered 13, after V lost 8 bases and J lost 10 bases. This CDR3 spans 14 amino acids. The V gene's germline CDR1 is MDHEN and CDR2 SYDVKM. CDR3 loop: CASLTRQGRGKLFF. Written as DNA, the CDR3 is TGTGCCAGCTTAACCCGACAGGGTAGAGGAAAACTGTTTTTT.

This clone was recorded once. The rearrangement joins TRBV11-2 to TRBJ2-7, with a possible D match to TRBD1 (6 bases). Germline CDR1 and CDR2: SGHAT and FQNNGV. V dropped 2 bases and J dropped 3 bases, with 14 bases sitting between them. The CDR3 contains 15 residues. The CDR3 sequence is CASSLNRDTGYEQYF. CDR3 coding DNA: TGTGCCAGCAGCTTAAACCGGGACACAGGCTACGAGCAGTACTTC.

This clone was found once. CDR3 sequence reads: CASLPFQGSDTGELFF. CDR3 nucleotides: TGCGCCAGCCTCCCGTTTCAGGGTAGTGACACCGGGGAGCTGTTTTTT. This chain connects TRBV4-1 to TRBJ2-2; a possible D gene is TRBD1 (5 bases). Trimming pared 8 bases from V and 3 bases from J, leaving 19 bases between. Germline CDR1 MGHRA, CDR2 YSYEKL. CDR3 length: 16 amino acids.